The 28 T cell receptor beta chains below all came from one sample that was sequenced in a study of identical twins. One entry per CDR3 protein results from TCRdb running MiXCR on the 5' RACE reads. Of hundreds of thousands of distinct CDR3 sequences in the sample, around 12% were seen once. This same sample was also taken into another study, of yellow fever vaccine responses in identical twins.

The sample comprised PBMCs. All receptors derive from a woman in her late teens or twenties in good health.

The chain couples TRBV27 to TRBJ2-1; D assignment may be TRBD1 or TRBD2 (6 bases each). CDR3 size: 14 residues. Trimming cost V 4 bases and J 7 bases, with 14 bases left between them. CDR1 is MNHEY and CDR2 is SMNVEV in the germline V gene (reference sequence). The CDR3 reads CASSSSTGRNEQFF. The CDR3 DNA is TGTGCCAGCAGTTCCTCTACAGGGAGGAATGAGCAGTTCTTC.

V and J are TRBV10-3 and TRBJ2-7, with D possibly matching TRBD2 (6 bases). Germline CDR1 and CDR2: ENHRY and SYGVKD. V was shortened by 11 bases and J by 7 bases, with 18 bases between the two germline ends. The CDR3 consists of 12 residues. The CDR3 DNA follows: TGTGCCGCTGGACTAACCCAACTGGAGCAGTACTTC. Translation gives CAAGLTQLEQYF.

This clonotype showed up just a few times. J is TRBJ2-7 and V is TRBV21-1. TRBV21-1 is described as a pseudogene. The CDR3 has 14 residues. CDR3 in DNA: TGTGCCAGCAGCAAAGTAACGCAGGCCTACGAGCAGTACGTC. It is translated as CASSKVTQAYEQYV.

The genes are TRBV29-1 and TRBJ1-4; 8 bases fit TRBD1. Trimming took 6 bases from V and 5 from J; bases not matched to a gene: 5. The CDR3 consists of 13 residues. Germline V gene lookup returns CDR1 SQVTM and CDR2 ANQGSEA. The CDR3 is CSVRQGKNEKLFF. In DNA, the CDR3 is TGCAGCGTACGACAGGGGAAAAATGAAAAACTGTTTTTT.

The CDR3 coding sequence is TGTGCCAGCAGCACAATCCGGACAGGACCTCAAGAGACCCAGTACTTC. Encoded protein: CASSTIRTGPQETQYF. The rearrangement joins TRBV7-9 to TRBJ2-5; 7 bases fit TRBD1. The V gene end was trimmed by 5 bases and the J gene end by 2 bases; junction bases not matched to a gene: 11. CDR3 length: 16 amino acids. From germline, CDR1 is SEHNR and CDR2 FQNEAQ (reference sequence).

The chain employs TRBV7-6 and TRBJ2-1; TRBD1 agrees at 9 bases. Per germline, CDR1 SGHVS and CDR2 FNYEAQ. The CDR3 runs to 16 residues. Trimming took 4 bases from V and 9 from J; bases not matched to a gene: 13. CDR3 in DNA: TGTGCCAGCAGCTCCCCCCCCGGGACAGGGACAGGTGAGCAGTTCTTC. Its protein product is CASSSPPGTGTGEQFF.

This clonotype was seen a handful of times. The chain joins TRBV6-1 to TRBJ2-5; 16 bases line up with TRBD2. Germline V gene data show CDR1 as MNHNS and CDR2 as SASEGT. The CDR3 has 16 amino acids. V shed 6 bases, J shed 3 bases, and the junction held 4 bases outside the gene matches. CDR3 nucleotides: TGTGCCAGCAGGGGACTAGCGGGAGGGCCCGAAGAGACCCAGTACTTC. Protein product: CASRGLAGGPEETQYF.

This clonotype was recorded a few times. The J gene is TRBJ1-1, the V gene TRBV20-1, with 7 bases matching TRBD1. The CDR3 has 16 residues. Germline CDR1 reads DFQATT; CDR2 reads SNEGSKA (reference sequence). Losses at the gene ends were 4 bases for V and 8 bases for J; bases not matched to a gene: 19. The chain's CDR3 is CSATYRGGPTTLEAFF. CDR3 nucleotide sequence: TGCAGTGCTACATACAGGGGAGGGCCCACGACTCTAGAAGCTTTCTTT.

This clonotype appeared many times. The chain joins TRBV9 to TRBJ2-5; D may be TRBD2 (7 bases). From germline, CDR1 is SGDLS and CDR2 YYNGEE. This CDR3 is 15 amino acids long. V was trimmed by 0 bases and J by 4 bases, leaving 13 bases between them. CDR3 amino acids: CASSVGGGAGETQYF. The CDR3 DNA reads as TGTGCCAGCAGCGTAGGAGGGGGGGCCGGAGAGACCCAGTACTTC. Variable domain in full (rest from reference TRBV9 and TRBJ2-5): DSGVTQTPKHLITATGQRVTLRCSPRSGDLSVYWYQQSLDQGLQFLIQYYNGEERAKGNILERFSAQQFPDLHSELNLSSLELGDSALYFCASSVGGGAGETQYFGPGTRLLVL.

V gene TRBV6-1 combines with J gene TRBJ2-7; D gene uncertain. The CDR3 runs to 13 residues. The germline V and J ends were trimmed by 0 bases and 4 bases, with 7 bases remaining between them. Looked up from germline, CDR1 is MNHNS and CDR2 is SASEGT. CDR3 sequence reads: CASSEAVVYEQYV. CDR3 DNA sequence: TGTGCCAGCAGTGAAGCCGTGGTGTACGAGCAGTACGTC.

This clonotype came up a few times. The chain recombines TRBV25-1 with TRBJ2-1; 8 bases agree with TRBD2. The CDR3 loop spans 17 amino acids. The germline V gene has CDR1 MGHDK and CDR2 SYGVNS. Trimming took 2 bases from V and 7 from J; bases not matched to a gene: 13. The CDR3 here is CASSELPGLVGSNEQFF. CDR3 DNA sequence: TGTGCCAGCAGTGAACTCCCGGGACTAGTAGGTTCAAATGAGCAGTTCTTC.

This clonotype was detected many times. J is TRBJ1-1 and V is TRBV7-9, with D possibly TRBD1 on 6 matching bases. The CDR3 is 17 residues long. CDR1 SEHNR and CDR2 FQNEAQ come from the germline V gene (reference sequence). Between the trimmed V and J ends, which lost 1 base and 2 bases, there was a span of 17 bases. The chain's CDR3 is CASSLVGVRTDNTEAFF. DNA of the CDR3: TGTGCCAGCAGCTTAGTAGGGGTAAGGACAGATAACACTGAAGCTTTCTTT.

This clonotype was counted between two and nine times. The V and J genes are TRBV7-9 and TRBJ2-5; 7 positions match TRBD1. Germline V gene data show CDR1 as SEHNR and CDR2 as FQNEAQ (reference sequence). Losses at the gene ends were 5 bases for V and 5 bases for J; bases not matched to a gene: 8. This CDR3 is 14 amino acids long. CDR3 nucleotides: TGTGCCAGCAGCACGTCGGGACAGTTGGAGACCCAGTACTTC. Protein product: CASSTSGQLETQYF.

This clonotype came up a few times. The rearrangement uses TRBV5-1 and TRBJ2-7; the match to TRBD2 covers 9 bases. The CDR3 consists of 14 residues. Germline CDR1 SGHRS, CDR2 YFSETQ. V was pared by 3 bases and J by 3 bases, with 4 bases of the junction left unmatched. Here the CDR3 DNA reads TGCGCCAGCAGCTCTAGCGGGACAATCTACGAGCAGTACTTC. It encodes CASSSSGTIYEQYF.

V and J are TRBV7-6 and TRBJ2-5; D perhaps matches TRBD1 (5 bases). V was pared by 5 bases and J by 8 bases, with 18 bases between. The CDR3 sequence is 14 residues long. From germline, CDR1 is SGHVS and CDR2 FNYEAQ. In DNA form, the CDR3 reads TGTGCCAGCAGCCTTGAAGGCAGGGTCGAAACCCAGTACTTC. Translation: CASSLEGRVETQYF. Complete variable domain (other parts from reference TRBV7-6 and TRBJ2-5): GAGVSQSPRYKVTKRGQDVALRCDPISGHVSLYWYRQALGQGPEFLTYFNYEAQQDKSGLPNDRFSAERPEGSISTLTIQRTEQRDSAMYRCASSLEGRVETQYFGPGTRLLVL.

In this sample, this clonotype turned up a few times. A read error may produce the germline difference seen at one junction end. The chain couples TRBV3-1 to TRBJ2-3, with 8 nucleotides matching TRBD2. The CDR3 is 12 amino acids. CDR1 LGHDT and CDR2 YNNKEL come from the germline V gene (reference sequence). CDR3 loop: CASPAGTSTALF. Here the CDR3 DNA reads TGTGCCAGCCCCGCAGGGACTAGTACGGCCCTTTTT.

This clonotype showed up many times. This chain links TRBV10-2 with TRBJ1-2; D not resolved. CDR3 length: 11 amino acids. V was shortened by 3 bases and J by 7 bases, with 6 bases between the two germline ends. Per the germline V gene, CDR1 is WSHSY and CDR2 is SAAADI. As DNA, the CDR3 is TGCGCCAGCAGTGATGGCGGTGGCTACACCTTC. Translation gives CASSDGGGYTF.

This clonotype was observed a few times. This chain connects TRBV3-1 to TRBJ2-1; 11 bases are a match to TRBD2. The CDR3 has 16 residues. Germline lookup yields CDR1 LGHDT and CDR2 YNNKEL (reference sequence). After removal of 5 bases from V and 9 bases from J, the junction contained 12 bases not matched to a gene. The CDR3: CASSGGKTSGSGEQFF. In DNA, the CDR3 is TGTGCCAGCAGCGGCGGTAAAACTAGCGGGAGTGGTGAGCAGTTCTTC.

This clonotype occurred a few times. The chain joins TRBV9 to TRBJ2-5; D is tentatively TRBD1 or TRBD2 (6 bases each). V lost 6 bases, J lost 1 base, and 19 bases lay in between. Germline V gene lookup returns CDR1 SGDLS and CDR2 YYNGEE. The CDR3 has 16 residues. CDR3 DNA: TGTGCCAGCAATGGGGGGCCAGACCGACGCCAAGAGACCCAGTACTTC. Its protein product is CASNGGPDRRQETQYF.

The V gene is TRBV6-5, the J gene TRBJ1-2, with D unresolved. Trimming pared 6 bases from V and 8 bases from J, leaving 16 bases between. Germline CDR1 and CDR2: MNHEY and SVGAGI. The CDR3 is 13 amino acids. For the CDR3, the DNA is TGTGCCAGCAGCTCGGGCTCCGCGAAGGGCTACACCTTC. It is translated as CASSSGSAKGYTF.

This clonotype was seen only a few times. This chain links TRBV5-1 with TRBJ2-7; no firm D call. The CDR3 has 15 residues. Germline V gene lookup returns CDR1 SGHRS and CDR2 YFSETQ. V lost 0 bases and J 1 base, leaving 11 bases between the germline ends. In nucleotides, the CDR3 is TGCGCCAGCAGCTTGGGGGCAACCCAATCCTACGAGCAGTACTTC. This translates into CASSLGATQSYEQYF.

The V call is TRBV12-3 or TRBV12-4, the J call TRBJ1-2, with 7 bases lining up with TRBD1. V gave up 0 bases and J gave up 10 bases; unmatched junction bases: 8. The CDR3 spans 14 residues. The CDR3 sequence is CASSLAWDRLSYTF. The CDR3 DNA reads TGTGCCAGCAGTTTAGCGTGGGACAGACTCTCCTACACCTTC.

The chain couples TRBV3-1 to TRBJ2-3; 7 positions agree with TRBD2. Germline values: CDR1 LGHDT, CDR2 YNNKEL (reference sequence). The CDR3 covers 15 residues. Trimming at V came to 2 bases and at J to 6 bases, leaving 8 bases not matched to a gene. In DNA, the CDR3 is TGTGCCAGCAGCCAATTTGTAGGGAGGGATGATACGCAGTATTTT. Translation: CASSQFVGRDDTQYF.

This clonotype was counted between two and nine times. V is TRBV18 and J is TRBJ2-1, with 9 bases that match TRBD2. Germline CDR1 KGHSH, CDR2 LQKENI. Trimming cost V 4 bases and J 4 bases; bases outside gene matches: 2. The CDR3 extends over 14 amino acids. The CDR3 nucleotides read TGTGCCAGCTCACAAAGCGGGGGGTACAATGAGCAGTTCTTC. Protein: CASSQSGGYNEQFF. Filled out from reference TRBV18 and TRBJ2-1, the complete variable domain reads NAGVMQNPRHLVRRRGQEARLRCSPMKGHSHVYWYRQLPEEGLKFMVYLQKENIIDESGMPKERFSAEFPKEGPSILRIQQVVRGDSAAYFCASSQSGGYNEQFFGPGTRLTVL.

Ten or more counts support this clonotype. The chain couples TRBV6-1 to TRBJ1-2; possibly TRBD1 for D (5 bases). Looked up from germline, CDR1 is MNHNS and CDR2 is SASEGT. Trimming left V 6 bases short and J 2 bases short, with 13 bases between. The CDR3 consists of 14 residues. This chain's CDR3 is CASRPGFRNYGYTF. In nucleotides, the CDR3 is TGTGCCAGCAGACCAGGGTTCCGGAACTATGGCTACACCTTC.

This clonotype has only a few counts. The chain links TRBV2 to TRBJ1-1; D possibly corresponds to TRBD1 (5 bases). This CDR3 is built from 16 residues. Germline V gene data show CDR1 as SNHLY and CDR2 as FYNNEI. The V end lost 2 bases, the J end lost 1 base, and 14 bases lay between the germline ends. The CDR3 sequence is CASSESREGGNTEAFF. Written as DNA, the CDR3 is TGTGCCAGCAGTGAAAGCAGGGAAGGAGGGAACACTGAAGCTTTCTTT.

The CDR3, as DNA: TGTGCCAGCAGCCAAGATGGGCTAGCGGAAAACACCGGGGAGCTGTTTTTT. Translation gives CASSQDGLAENTGELFF. The J gene is TRBJ2-2, the V gene TRBV14; 7 bases fit TRBD2. Germline CDR1 and CDR2: SGHDN and FVKESK. The CDR3 sequence is 17 residues long. The J segment lost 2 bases and the V segment lost 0 bases, leaving 6 bases of the junction unmatched.

This chain uses TRBV12-3 or TRBV12-4 with TRBJ2-1; D might be TRBD2 (5 bases). Trimming cost V 6 bases and J 9 bases, with 12 bases left between them. CDR3 size: 12 residues. The CDR3 loop is CASRLGVPEQFF. In DNA form, the CDR3 reads TGTGCCAGCAGACTCGGGGTTCCTGAGCAGTTCTTC.